A single sample gave rise to the 10 T cell receptor beta chains below, sequenced in a study of monozygotic twins with inflammatory bowel disease. TCRdb reprocessed the 5' RACE reads; each CDR3 protein has one entry and no DNA is given. The sample table sets out some 170,000 distinct CDR3 sequences. Sequenced: blood. The receptors were sampled from a human donor with ulcerative colitis or Crohn's disease, or a healthy co-twin of an affected twin (not recorded which).

This chain links TRBV5-1 with TRBJ1-1. The CDR3 is 15 amino acids. Germline assignment: CDR1 SGHRS and CDR2 YFSETQ. The CDR3 loop reads CASSLDGRPNTEAFF. Using reference TRBV5-1 and TRBJ1-1 for the parts outside the CDR3, the full variable domain is KAGVTQTPRYLIKTRGQQVTLSCSPISGHRSVSWYQQTPGQGLQFLFEYFSETQRNKGNFPGRFSGRQFSNSRSEMNVSTLELGDSALYLCASSLDGRPNTEAFFGQGTRLTVV.

The rearrangement links TRBV3-1 to TRBJ2-1; TCRdb designates TRBD1, a call that cannot be tested without DNA. Looked up from germline, CDR1 is LGHDT and CDR2 is YNNKEL (reference sequence). This CDR3 comprises 15 residues. The CDR3 protein is CASSQDRVLYNEQFF.

This chain links TRBV4-2 with TRBJ1-5. CDR3 length: 15 residues. The germline gives CDR1 LGHNA, CDR2 YNFKEQ. The CDR3: CASSQEGNSNQPQHF.

The chain joins TRBV6-6 to TRBJ2-2. CDR1 and CDR2 from the germline V gene are MNHNY and SVGAGI (reference sequence). The CDR3 contains 13 residues. The CDR3: CASSYSGRGELFF.

The chain couples TRBV5-4 to TRBJ2-4; the D call of TRBD2 rests on TCRdb alone, since no DNA is present to check it. Germline CDR1 and CDR2: SGHNT and YYREEE (reference sequence). CDR3 length equals 14 residues. This CDR3 is CASSLAREEDIQYF.

This chain connects TRBV5-8 to TRBJ2-7; TCRdb outputs TRBD1, but without DNA this stays unchecked. Germline assignment: CDR1 SGHTS and CDR2 YDEGEE. The CDR3 is 13 residues long. The CDR3 reads CASSPGVSYEQYF.

The chain employs TRBV10-3 and TRBJ2-6; TCRdb's D call of TRBD1 is untestable without DNA. The CDR3 covers 18 residues. The germline gives CDR1 ENHRY, CDR2 SYGVKD. The CDR3 sequence: CATNTGGTLPSGANVLTF.

The chain uses TRBV11-2 and TRBJ2-3; TCRdb indicates TRBD2, and absent DNA this call remains unverified. The germline V gene encodes CDR1 SGHAT and CDR2 FQNNGV. The CDR3 sequence is 18 residues long. CDR3 region: CASSFPLAGGGITDTQYF.

The CDR3 loop reads CASSSPGAVGEKLFF. The chain employs TRBV6-2 or TRBV6-3 and TRBJ1-4; TCRdb proposes TRBD1, but this gene call is untestable without DNA. From germline, CDR1 is MNHEY and CDR2 SVGEGT. The CDR3 is 15 amino acids.

The chain carries TRBV6-5 and TRBJ1-5; TCRdb designates TRBD1, a call that cannot be tested without DNA. The CDR3 loop spans 13 amino acids. The germline gives CDR1 MNHEY, CDR2 SVGAGI. CDR3 loop: CASSSGQASPQHF.